These 15 T cell receptor beta chains share one sample of origin, sequenced in a study of blood T cell repertoires in COVID-19. Assay: immunoSEQ multiplex PCR; the TCRdb copy retains only in-frame clones and omits some. Altogether 250,000 to 350,000 clones are present, about 91% being singletons, with the ten largest covering 5.5% to 7%. The sample consisted of peripheral blood. All receptors derive from a woman aged 25-40 years who had recovered from COVID-19.

The CDR3 protein is CASSSPGSPLHF. The CDR3 bases are TGTGCCAGCAGTTCCCCCGGTTCACCCCTCCACTTT. V is TRBV27 and J is TRBJ1-6; D remains ambiguous. Germline loops: CDR1 MNHEY, CDR2 SMNVEV (reference sequence). V was pared by 4 bases and J by 9 bases, with 7 bases between. The CDR3 sequence is 12 residues long.

V gene TRBV27 combines with J gene TRBJ2-4, with unresolved D. V lost 3 bases and J lost 9, with 6 bases in between. The CDR3 length is 11 residues. Germline assignment: CDR1 MNHEY and CDR2 SMNVEV (reference sequence). The CDR3 protein is CASSFFFIQYF. For the CDR3, the DNA is TGTGCCAGCAGTTTTTTCTTCATTCAGTACTTC.

The V and J genes are TRBV7-6 and TRBJ2-7, with 9 bases lining up with TRBD1. Germline V gene data show CDR1 as SGHVS and CDR2 as FNYEAQ. The CDR3 contains 16 residues. Unmatched junction bases numbered 6, after V lost 1 base and J lost 2 bases. CDR3 sequence (DNA): TGTGCCAGCAGCTTAGATCCGGGACAGGGTGCCTACGAGCAGTACTTC. It encodes CASSLDPGQGAYEQYF.

The V and J genes are TRBV29-1 and TRBJ2-5; TRBD1 agrees at 9 bases. The CDR3 contains 13 residues. V trimming: 3 bases; J trimming: 7 bases; junction bases outside the gene matches: 6. Germline-derived CDR1 and CDR2 are SQVTM and ANQGSEA. This CDR3 reads CSVDGDREGTQYF. CDR3 sequence (DNA): TGCAGCGTTGATGGGGACAGGGAAGGGACCCAGTACTTC.

This chain joins TRBV19 and TRBJ2-7; TRBD1 aligns across 8 bases. The V and J ends lost 3 bases and 6 bases, in that order; junction bases with no gene match: 4. The CDR3 has 13 residues. CDR1 and CDR2 from the germline V gene are LNHDA and SQIVND (reference sequence). CDR3 coding DNA: TGTGCCAGTAGTATTCGACAGGGGATCGAGCAGTACTTC. Amino acid sequence: CASSIRQGIEQYF.

This clone was observed a handful of times. The chain employs TRBV27 and TRBJ2-1; 12 nucleotides align to TRBD2. Trimming cost V 7 bases and J 6 bases; bases outside gene matches: 4. Per germline, CDR1 MNHEY and CDR2 SMNVEV (reference sequence). The CDR3 has 14 residues. The CDR3 coding sequence is TGTGCCAGCACTAGCGGGGGGGCCGTCAATGAGCAGTTCTTC. Its translation: CASTSGGAVNEQFF.

The chain has TRBV6-1 and TRBJ2-5; TRBD1 aligns across 9 bases. CDR3 length equals 15 residues. Germline lookup yields CDR1 MNHNS and CDR2 SASEGT. Trimming cost V 3 bases and J 3 bases; bases outside gene matches: 5. CDR3 DNA sequence: TGTGCCAGCAGTGACCCTGGACAGGGGAAAGAGACCCAGTACTTC. The encoded protein is CASSDPGQGKETQYF.

The chain carries TRBV3-1 (or the pseudogene TRBV3-2) and TRBJ1-2, with 7 positions matching TRBD1. The germline CDR1 and CDR2 sequences are LGHDT and YNNKEL (reference sequence). The J segment lost 8 bases and the V segment lost 0 bases, leaving 6 bases of the junction unmatched. The CDR3 is 14 amino acids. The CDR3 spells CASSQETGIWGYTF. CDR3 DNA: TGTGCCAGCAGCCAAGAGACAGGGATTTGGGGCTACACCTTC.

This clone came up once. This sample also contains other DNA sequences that code for the same CDR3. The CDR3: CASSLQGDTEAFF. Written as DNA, the CDR3 is TGCGCCAGCAGCTTACAGGGGGACACTGAAGCTTTCTTT. This chain connects TRBV5-1 to TRBJ1-1; 8 nucleotides line up with TRBD1. V shed 2 bases and J 3 bases; nucleotides not matched to a gene: 0. Per germline, CDR1 SGHRS and CDR2 YFSETQ. The CDR3 consists of 13 residues.

V usage is TRBV5-1 and J usage is TRBJ1-1, with D possibly being TRBD1 (6 bases). The V and J ends lost 2 bases and 1 base respectively, with 9 bases between them. This CDR3 has 14 amino acids. Germline CDR1 is SGHRS and CDR2 is YFSETQ. CDR3 sequence: CASSLQGPNTEAFF. For the CDR3, the DNA is TGCGCCAGCAGCTTACAGGGCCCGAACACTGAAGCTTTCTTT.

V usage is TRBV7-3 and J usage is TRBJ2-1; 10 bases align to TRBD2. Germline V gene lookup returns CDR1 SGHTA and CDR2 FQGTGA. The ends lost 3 bases at V and 3 bases at J; junction bases unmatched: 2. The CDR3 runs to 15 residues. CDR3 protein: CASSFVAGGYNEQFF. The DNA of the CDR3 is TGTGCCAGCAGCTTCGTAGCGGGGGGCTACAATGAGCAGTTCTTC. Looking up the rest from reference TRBV7-3 and TRBJ2-1 gives the full variable domain: GAGVSQTPSNKVTEKGKYVELRCDPISGHTALYWYRQSLGQGPEFLIYFQGTGAADDSGLPNDRFFAVRPEGSVSTLKIQRTERGDSAVYLCASSFVAGGYNEQFFGPGTRLTVL.

The CDR3 region has the DNA TGTGCCAGCAGTGATGTCGGGTCCATGAACACTGAAGCTTTCTTT. This sequence encodes CASSDVGSMNTEAFF. The genes are TRBV6-1 and TRBJ1-1; D is uncertain. In germline, CDR1 is MNHNS, CDR2 SASEGT. This CDR3 spans 15 amino acids. Trimming pared 3 bases from V and 0 bases from J, leaving 11 bases between.

This sequence joins TRBV28 and TRBJ2-5; 7 bases agree with TRBD1. The CDR3 contains 16 residues. Germline assignment: CDR1 MDHEN and CDR2 SYDVKM. Unmatched junction bases numbered 7, after V lost 3 bases and J lost 0 bases. CDR3 in amino acids: CASSFPGQLYQETQYF. In DNA form, the CDR3 reads TGTGCCAGCAGTTTCCCGGGACAGTTGTACCAAGAGACCCAGTACTTC.

The rearrangement links TRBV6-6 to TRBJ1-4, with 11 bases matching TRBD1. The germline V gene encodes CDR1 MNHNY and CDR2 SVGAGI (reference sequence). The CDR3 has 15 amino acids. V lost 2 bases to trimming and J lost 6 bases; unmatched junction nucleotides: 2. The DNA of the CDR3 is TGTGCCAGCAGTTACGGGACAGGGGGGGATGAAAAACTGTTTTTT. It codes for CASSYGTGGDEKLFF.

This rearrangement joins TRBV15 to TRBJ1-1; D is unclear. Per germline, CDR1 LNHNV and CDR2 YYDKDF (reference sequence). The CDR3 has 15 amino acids. Between the trimmed V and J ends, which lost 0 bases and 3 bases, there was a span of 11 bases. For the CDR3, the DNA is TGTGCCACCAGCAGAGATCGGTTTACCTACACTGAAGCTTTCTTT. Translation gives CATSRDRFTYTEAFF.